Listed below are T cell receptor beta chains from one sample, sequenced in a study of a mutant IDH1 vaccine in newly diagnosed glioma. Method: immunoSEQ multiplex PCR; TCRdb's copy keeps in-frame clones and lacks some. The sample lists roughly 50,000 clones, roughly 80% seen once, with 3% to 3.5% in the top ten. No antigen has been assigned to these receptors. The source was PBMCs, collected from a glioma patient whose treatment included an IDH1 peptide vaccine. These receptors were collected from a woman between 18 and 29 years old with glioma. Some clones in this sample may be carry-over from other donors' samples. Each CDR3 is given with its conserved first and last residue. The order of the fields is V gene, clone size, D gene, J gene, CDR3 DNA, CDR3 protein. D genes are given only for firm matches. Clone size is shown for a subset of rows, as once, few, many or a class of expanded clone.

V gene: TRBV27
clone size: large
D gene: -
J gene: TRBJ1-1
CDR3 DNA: TGTGCCAGCAGTAGGAGACCCTCCATGAACACTGAAGCTTTCTTT
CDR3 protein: CASSRRPSMNTEAFF

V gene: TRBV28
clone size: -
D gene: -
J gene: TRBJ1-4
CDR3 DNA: TGTGCCAGCAGCCTTATAACAGGGCGTTATAATGAAAAACTGTTTTTT
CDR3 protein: CASSLITGRYNEKLFF

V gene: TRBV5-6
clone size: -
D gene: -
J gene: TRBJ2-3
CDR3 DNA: TGTGCCAGCAGCTTGGGAATCACAGATACGCAGTATTTT
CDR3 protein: CASSLGITDTQYF

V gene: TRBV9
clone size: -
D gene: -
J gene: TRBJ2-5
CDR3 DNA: TGTGCCAGCAGCGTTGGGACTGTAGGAGAGGAGACCCAGTACTTC
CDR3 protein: CASSVGTVGEETQYF

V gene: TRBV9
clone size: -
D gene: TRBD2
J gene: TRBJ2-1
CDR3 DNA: TGTGCCAGCAGCCTAGGCCCAGCGGGGTACAATGAGCAGTTCTTC
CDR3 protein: CASSLGPAGYNEQFF

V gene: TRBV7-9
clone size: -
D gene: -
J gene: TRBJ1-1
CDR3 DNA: TGTGCCAGCAGCTTAGTAAACACTGAAGCTTTCTTT
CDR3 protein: CASSLVNTEAFF

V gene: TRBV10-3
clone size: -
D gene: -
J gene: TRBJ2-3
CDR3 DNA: TGTGCCGTGGCTAACGGGGGGCACTCTAGCACAGATACGCAGTATTTT
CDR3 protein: CAVANGGHSSTDTQYF

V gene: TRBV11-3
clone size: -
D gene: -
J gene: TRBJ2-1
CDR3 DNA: TGTGCCAGTAGGAGGGGGGTGAGAGAGCAGTTCTTC
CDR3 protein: CASRRGVREQFF

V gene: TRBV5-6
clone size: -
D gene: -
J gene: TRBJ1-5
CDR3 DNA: TGTGCCAGCCACACATCCGGGCAAAGGCAGCCCCAGCATTTT
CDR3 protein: CASHTSGQRQPQHF

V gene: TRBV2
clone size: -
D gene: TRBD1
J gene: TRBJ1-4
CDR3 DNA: TGTGCCAGCAGAACCAGGGGGTCTAATGAAAAACTGTTTTTT
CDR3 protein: CASRTRGSNEKLFF

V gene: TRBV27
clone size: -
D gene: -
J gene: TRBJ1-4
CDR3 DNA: TGTGCCAGCAGTCCGCGACAGAAGCTTAATGAAAAACTGTTTTTT
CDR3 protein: CASSPRQKLNEKLFF

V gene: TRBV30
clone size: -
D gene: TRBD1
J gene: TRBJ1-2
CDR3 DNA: TGTGCCTGGAGTATCGGACAGGTCTCTAACTATGGCTACACCTTC
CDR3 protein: CAWSIGQVSNYGYTF

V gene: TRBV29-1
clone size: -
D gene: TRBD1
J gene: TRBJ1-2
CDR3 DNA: TGCAGCGCCGGGACAGGGGGAAACTATGGCTACACTTTC
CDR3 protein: CSAGTGGNYGYTF

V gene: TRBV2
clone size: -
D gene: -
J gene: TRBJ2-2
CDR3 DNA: TGTGCCAGCAGTGGGGCCGACCGACCAGGGAAGCTGTTTTTT
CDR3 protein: CASSGADRPGKLFF